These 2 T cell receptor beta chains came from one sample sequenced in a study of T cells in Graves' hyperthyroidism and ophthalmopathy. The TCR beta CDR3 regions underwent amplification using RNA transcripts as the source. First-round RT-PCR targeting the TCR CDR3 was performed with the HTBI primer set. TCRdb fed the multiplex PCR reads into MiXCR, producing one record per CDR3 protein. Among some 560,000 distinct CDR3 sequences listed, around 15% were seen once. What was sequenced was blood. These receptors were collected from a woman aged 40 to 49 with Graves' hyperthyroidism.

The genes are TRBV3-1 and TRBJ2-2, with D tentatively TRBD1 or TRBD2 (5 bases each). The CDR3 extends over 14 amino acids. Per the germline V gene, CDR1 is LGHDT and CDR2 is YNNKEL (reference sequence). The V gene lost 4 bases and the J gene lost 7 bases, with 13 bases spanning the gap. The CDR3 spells CASSPPEGIGELFF. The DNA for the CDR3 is TGTGCCAGCAGCCCCCCCGAGGGGATCGGGGAGCTGTTTTTT.

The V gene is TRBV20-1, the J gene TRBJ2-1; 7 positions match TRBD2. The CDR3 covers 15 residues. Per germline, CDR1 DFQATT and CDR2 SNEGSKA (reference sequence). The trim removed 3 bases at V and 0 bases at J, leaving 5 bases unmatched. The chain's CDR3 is CSASWGRGSYNEQFF. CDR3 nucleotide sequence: TGCAGTGCTAGTTGGGGGAGGGGCTCCTACAATGAGCAGTTCTTC.